These 19 T cell receptor beta chains originate from one sample sequenced in a study of T cells in localized non-small cell lung cancer. Sequenced by immunoSEQ multiplex PCR; TCRdb stores in-frame clones only, minus some. The data contain tens of thousands of clones, about 92% of them seen just once; the ten biggest clones take up 7.9%. Sequences were derived from peripheral blood, sampled before any cancer treatment. These receptors were collected from a female donor aged 60 or older with stage I lung adenocarcinoma.

V gene TRBV7-9 combines with J gene TRBJ2-7; TRBD2 aligns across 8 bases. V was pared by 3 bases and J by 3 bases, with 1 base of the junction left unmatched. CDR3 length: 13 amino acids. Germline V gene data show CDR1 as SEHNR and CDR2 as FQNEAQ (reference sequence). The DNA for the CDR3 is TGTGCCAGCAGCTTCGGGGGGGACTACGAGCAGTACTTC. Translated, it gives CASSFGGDYEQYF.

This chain uses TRBV6-5 with TRBJ2-3; 7 bases are shared with TRBD2. CDR3 size: 16 residues. The V gene's germline CDR1 is MNHEY and CDR2 SVGAGI. With V trimmed by 3 bases and J by 0 bases, 6 bases remained unmatched. DNA for the CDR3: TGTGCCAGCAGTTATCGCGGACTAGGTAGCACAGATACGCAGTATTTT. Translating gives CASSYRGLGSTDTQYF.

This clone was counted a single time. The genes are TRBV6-6 and TRBJ1-5; 7 bases agree with TRBD1. Germline CDR1 MNHNY, CDR2 SVGAGI (reference sequence). V lost 8 bases to trimming and J lost 7 bases; unmatched junction nucleotides: 5. The CDR3 is 12 amino acids. The CDR3 DNA sequence: TGTGCCAGCCTAGGAGGGGGCCAGCCCCAGCATTTT. This encodes CASLGGGQPQHF.

This chain joins TRBV6-9 and TRBJ2-7; D gene uncertain. The CDR3 covers 11 residues. CDR1 is MNHGY, CDR2 SVAAGI, per germline. V lost 7 bases and J 2 bases, leaving 6 bases between the germline ends. The CDR3 nucleotides are TGTGCCAGCACCCAAGCCTACGAGCAGTACTTC. Its translation: CASTQAYEQYF.

The chain employs TRBV18 and TRBJ1-2; D is possibly TRBD1 (5 bases). The germline V and J ends were trimmed by 2 bases and 8 bases, with 18 bases remaining between them. Per germline, CDR1 KGHSH and CDR2 LQKENI. The CDR3 consists of 15 residues. CDR3 residues: CASSPSAAEAGGYTF. The CDR3 coding sequence is TGTGCCAGCTCACCATCGGCAGCCGAGGCAGGGGGCTACACCTTC.

There are a few counts of this clone. An end of the junction does not agree with germline; a read error may underlie this. V is TRBV10-3 and J is TRBJ1-3; D is unresolved. CDR3 length: 14 amino acids. Germline V CDR1 and CDR2: ENHRY, SYGVKD. The CDR3 sequence: CAIGEVSSGNTIYF. DNA for the CDR3: TGTGCCATCGGTGAGGTTAGCTCTGGAAACACCATATATTTT.

The chain links TRBV6-5 to TRBJ2-3; 8 nucleotides agree with TRBD2. With 0 bases clipped from V and 4 bases from J, the junction kept 6 bases outside the gene matches. Germline CDR1 MNHEY, CDR2 SVGAGI. There are 16 residues in the CDR3. CDR3 residues: CASSYSYGGRSDTQYF. The CDR3, as DNA: TGTGCCAGCAGTTACTCGTACGGCGGGAGGTCAGATACGCAGTATTTT.

The chain has TRBV19 and TRBJ2-3; D call uncertain. The CDR3 spans 13 residues. Germline V CDR1 and CDR2: LNHDA, SQIVND (reference sequence). The ends were cut back, 4 bases at V and 8 bases at J, with 13 bases in the middle. This CDR3 is CASSTNPPGTQYF. CDR3 coding DNA: TGTGCCAGTAGTACTAACCCCCCGGGTACGCAGTATTTT.

This sequence joins TRBV18 and TRBJ2-7; D not resolved. V lost 2 bases, J lost 3 bases, and 5 bases lay in between. Germline CDR1 KGHSH, CDR2 LQKENI. CDR3 length: 12 amino acids. The CDR3 DNA reads TGTGCCAGCTCACCAGACCGCTACGAGCAGTACTTC. This codes for CASSPDRYEQYF.

The V and J genes are TRBV19 and TRBJ1-2; D is perhaps TRBD1 (6 bases). The CDR3 sequence is 15 residues long. V was trimmed by 0 bases and J by 7 bases, leaving 15 bases between them. Germline V gene sequence: CDR1 LNHDA, CDR2 SQIVND (reference sequence). The CDR3 nucleotides read TGTGCCAGTAGTATAGAAGTTATCAGGGGAAGTGGCTACACCTTC. It codes for CASSIEVIRGSGYTF.

J is TRBJ2-7 and V is TRBV6-6; tentatively, D is TRBD1 or TRBD2 (5 bases each). Germline V gene sequence: CDR1 MNHNY, CDR2 SVGAGI (reference sequence). This CDR3 has 14 amino acids. Trimming took off 0 bases at V and 4 bases at J, with 10 bases between the two ends. The CDR3 coding sequence is TGTGCCAGCAGTTACTCGGGGACCGAATACGAGCAGTACGTC. Its protein product is CASSYSGTEYEQYV.

This chain uses TRBV23-1 with TRBJ2-7, with D possibly matching TRBD1 (5 bases). TRBV23-1 counts as an open reading frame of uncertain function. CDR3 length: 15 amino acids. The germline V and J ends were trimmed by 0 bases and 0 bases, with 9 bases remaining between them. The CDR3 is CASSQSGDSSYEQYF. The CDR3 coding sequence is TGCGCCAGCAGTCAATCTGGAGACAGCTCCTACGAGCAGTACTTC.

V and J are TRBV27 and TRBJ1-4; 7 bases fit TRBD1. Trimming took 2 bases from V and 3 from J; bases not matched to a gene: 6. From germline, CDR1 is MNHEY and CDR2 SMNVEV (reference sequence). This CDR3 has 16 amino acids. In DNA form, the CDR3 reads TGTGCCAGCAGTTTAAGAGGGGACAGATCTAATGAAAAACTGTTTTTT. Its protein product is CASSLRGDRSNEKLFF. Full variable domain (outside the CDR3, taken from reference TRBV27 and TRBJ1-4): EAQVTQNPRYLITVTGKKLTVTCSQNMNHEYMSWYRQDPGLGLRQIYYSMNVEVTDKGDVPEGYKVSRKEKRNFPLILESPSPNQTSLYFCASSLRGDRSNEKLFFGSGTQLSVL.

The chain employs TRBV4-3 and TRBJ1-5, with D possibly being TRBD1 (5 bases). Germline loops: CDR1 LGHNA, CDR2 YSLEER. Trimming removed 4 bases from V and 0 bases from J, with 13 bases in between. The CDR3 covers 16 residues. For the CDR3, the DNA is TGCGCCAGCAGCCCCGACAGATTTTATAGCAATCAGCCCCAGCATTTT. Protein product: CASSPDRFYSNQPQHF.

This chain links TRBV9 with TRBJ2-2; D might be TRBD1 (5 bases). V was clipped by 2 bases and J by 1 base, with 15 bases between them. The CDR3 runs to 17 residues. Germline assignment: CDR1 SGDLS and CDR2 YYNGEE. The CDR3: CASSVARRQGNTGELFF. CDR3 in DNA: TGTGCCAGCAGCGTGGCCCGGCGGCAGGGGAACACCGGGGAGCTGTTTTTT.

This chain links TRBV19 with TRBJ1-1; 11 nucleotides align to TRBD1. Per the germline V gene, CDR1 is LNHDA and CDR2 is SQIVND (reference sequence). The CDR3 runs to 13 residues. The trim removed 5 bases at V and 10 bases at J, leaving 6 bases unmatched. CDR3 amino acids: CASSFSGTGGAFF. DNA for the CDR3: TGTGCCAGTAGTTTCTCCGGGACAGGGGGAGCTTTCTTT. Combining the CDR3 with reference TRBV19 and TRBJ1-1 gives the whole variable domain DGGITQSPKYLFRKEGQNVTLSCEQNLNHDAMYWYRQDPGQGLRLIYYSQIVNDFQKGDIAEGYSVSREKKESFPLTVTSAQKNPTAFYLCASSFSGTGGAFFGQGTRLTVV.

The gene calls are TRBV19 and TRBJ1-1; a weak D match, TRBD1 (5 bases). Germline CDR1 reads LNHDA; CDR2 reads SQIVND (reference sequence). The CDR3 is 17 amino acids. Trimming left V 5 bases short and J 6 bases short, with 25 bases between. The CDR3 DNA reads as TGTGCCAGTAGTCCTAGAGGGACCGGGACTTCGGGCTCTGAAGCTTTCTTT. Translation: CASSPRGTGTSGSEAFF.

V is TRBV7-3 and J is TRBJ1-2; TRBD1 agrees at 7 bases. The germline CDR1 and CDR2 sequences are SGHTA and FQGTGA. CDR3 length: 13 residues. Germline trimming cut 2 bases from V and 4 bases from J; bases unmatched to any gene: 1. The CDR3 region is CASSLDRAYGYTF. CDR3 nucleotides: TGTGCCAGCAGCTTAGACAGGGCCTATGGCTACACCTTC.

The rearrangement uses TRBV19 and TRBJ1-4, with no clear D. Germline CDR1 and CDR2: LNHDA and SQIVND (reference sequence). This CDR3 is built from 16 residues. The V end lost 7 bases, the J end lost 0 bases, and 15 bases lay between the germline ends. The CDR3: CASTPGRLSTNEKLFF. CDR3 nucleotide sequence: TGTGCCAGTACCCCGGGGAGGCTCTCAACTAATGAAAAACTGTTTTTT.